Shown below are 8 T cell receptor beta chains from a single sample sequenced in a study of OX40 agonist ivuxolimab in advanced cancers. Measured with immunoSEQ multiplex PCR; TCRdb has only the in-frame clones, and not every one. The table shows roughly 110,000 clones, with less than 95% occurring only once. This material consisted of CD4+ or CD8+ T cells sorted from blood, taken in a trial of the OX40 agonist ivuxolimab. Receptors originate from an adult with an advanced solid tumor such as melanoma, head and neck, liver or kidney cancer.

This sequence joins TRBV5-1 and TRBJ1-5; D possibly corresponds to TRBD1 (5 bases). Trimming stripped 4 bases from V and 4 bases from J, with 18 bases between. Germline lookup yields CDR1 SGHRS and CDR2 YFSETQ. The CDR3 is 16 residues long. CDR3 bases: TGCGCCAGCAGCGCCACTGGGGACCGCAAAAATCAGCCCCAGCATTTT. Protein: CASSATGDRKNQPQHF.

The chain couples TRBV5-1 to TRBJ2-7; TRBD1 agrees at 9 bases. Germline V gene data show CDR1 as SGHRS and CDR2 as YFSETQ. The CDR3 spans 14 residues. The trim removed 4 bases at V and 4 bases at J, leaving 6 bases unmatched. CDR3 bases: TGCGCCAGCAGCCCCCGGGACAGGGAGTACGAGCAGTACTTC. Translation gives CASSPRDREYEQYF.

This clone occurred a few times. This rearrangement joins TRBV6-6 to TRBJ1-1, with TRBD1 matching 8 bases. CDR1 and CDR2 from the germline V gene are MNHNY and SVGAGI (reference sequence). The V segment lost 6 bases and the J segment 12 bases; nucleotides outside the gene matches: 6. CDR3 length: 11 residues. The CDR3 spells CASSFQGATFF. The CDR3 region has the DNA TGTGCCAGCAGCTTCCAGGGGGCTACTTTCTTT.

This clone was observed a single time. The V gene is TRBV9, the J gene TRBJ2-2; 8 nucleotides line up with TRBD1. Germline loops: CDR1 SGDLS, CDR2 YYNGEE. CDR3 length: 17 amino acids. Trimming cost V 0 bases and J 5 bases; bases outside gene matches: 9. CDR3 region: CASSVGGGQGVTGELFF. In DNA form, the CDR3 reads TGTGCCAGCAGCGTAGGGGGAGGACAGGGAGTAACCGGGGAGCTGTTTTTT.

The chain joins TRBV30 to TRBJ1-2; D may be TRBD1 (5 bases). The CDR3 length is 14 residues. The V end lost 8 bases, the J end lost 5 bases, and 21 bases lay between the germline ends. Germline V gene data show CDR1 as GTSNPN and CDR2 as SVGIG (reference sequence). The chain's CDR3 is CAGPSGRGAYGYTF. The CDR3 DNA is TGTGCCGGCCCCTCGGGGAGGGGCGCGTATGGCTACACCTTC.

The V gene is TRBV7-9, the J gene TRBJ1-2; weak D call: TRBD1 (6 bases). The V end lost 1 base, the J end lost 5 bases, and 17 bases lay between the germline ends. Germline loops: CDR1 SEHNR, CDR2 FQNEAQ (reference sequence). The CDR3 spans 16 residues. The DNA of the CDR3 is TGTGCCAGCAGCTTAGATTCACAGGGCTACTGGTATGGCTACACCTTC. Translated: CASSLDSQGYWYGYTF.

The count of this clone is one. This rearrangement joins TRBV18 to TRBJ1-5, with D unresolved. The CDR3 spans 16 residues. Trimming left V 2 bases short and J 0 bases short, with 11 bases between. Per germline, CDR1 KGHSH and CDR2 LQKENI. The CDR3, as DNA: TGTGCCAGCTCACCAAGTGGCAGAAATAGCAATCAGCCCCAGCATTTT. Protein product: CASSPSGRNSNQPQHF.

This chain uses TRBV25-1 with TRBJ2-6; 9 bases match TRBD1. The CDR3 length is 18 residues. The germline CDR1 and CDR2 sequences are MGHDK and SYGVNS. The V and J ends lost 3 bases and 2 bases, in that order; junction bases with no gene match: 8. CDR3 protein: CASSDRTGAPTGANVLTF. CDR3 in DNA: TGTGCCAGCAGTGATCGGACAGGGGCCCCCACTGGGGCCAACGTCCTGACTTTC.